Presented here are 21 T cell receptor beta chains from one specimen sequenced in a study of T cells in Graves' hyperthyroidism and ophthalmopathy. Amplified TCR beta CDR3 regions came from RNA transcripts. HTBI primers drove first-round RT-PCR of the TCR CDR3. MiXCR, run by TCRdb on the multiplex PCR reads, gives a single entry per CDR3 protein. The profile covers a few hundred thousand distinct CDR3 sequences, with about 15% appearing a single time and less than 35% taken by the ten largest. The sequenced sample was blood. The receptor set was obtained from a woman aged 25 to 39 with Graves' hyperthyroidism.

The rearrangement links TRBV5-1 to TRBJ1-3; D is perhaps TRBD1 (5 bases). This CDR3 is 15 amino acids long. Germline V gene lookup returns CDR1 SGHRS and CDR2 YFSETQ. The ends were cut back, 4 bases at V and 2 bases at J, with 13 bases in the middle. The CDR3 coding sequence is TGCGCCAGCAGCCGGGACGGAGCGGCTGGAAACACCATATATTTT. Translation gives CASSRDGAAGNTIYF. The full variable domain, its missing parts supplied by reference TRBV5-1 and TRBJ1-3, is KAGVTQTPRYLIKTRGQQVTLSCSPISGHRSVSWYQQTPGQGLQFLFEYFSETQRNKGNFPGRFSGRQFSNSRSEMNVSTLELGDSALYLCASSRDGAAGNTIYFGEGSWLTVV.

This clonotype occurred a few times. This chain joins TRBV18 and TRBJ1-5, with D maybe TRBD1 (5 bases). This CDR3 has 16 amino acids. The ends were cut back, 3 bases at V and 3 bases at J, with 15 bases in the middle. The germline V gene encodes CDR1 KGHSH and CDR2 LQKENI. Here the CDR3 DNA reads TGTGCCAGCTCACCCGGGGGACGGCCTCTCAATCAGCCCCAGCATTTT. The encoded protein is CASSPGGRPLNQPQHF.

This clonotype was detected only a few times. The V call is TRBV6-1, the J call TRBJ2-7; D gene uncertain. Germline V gene lookup returns CDR1 MNHNS and CDR2 SASEGT. The ends were cut back, 5 bases at V and 1 base at J, with 15 bases in the middle. CDR3 length equals 15 residues. The CDR3 loop is CASSSPRKGSYEQYF. The CDR3 DNA is TGTGCCAGCAGTTCCCCCCGGAAGGGTTCCTACGAGCAGTACTTC.

The chain links TRBV28 to TRBJ2-5; TRBD2 matches 7 bases. Per germline, CDR1 MDHEN and CDR2 SYDVKM. The junction had 5 bases not matched to a gene; V was cut back by 4 bases and J by 0 bases. The CDR3 runs to 15 residues. CDR3 residues: CASSSTGTNQETQYF. As DNA, the CDR3 is TGTGCCAGCAGTTCGACCGGGACTAACCAAGAGACCCAGTACTTC.

This clonotype was counted a few times. The V gene is TRBV3-1, the J gene TRBJ2-2, with 15 positions matching TRBD2. From germline, CDR1 is LGHDT and CDR2 YNNKEL (reference sequence). The CDR3 is 17 amino acids. V gave up 8 bases and J gave up 5 bases; unmatched junction bases: 9. The DNA for the CDR3 is TGTGCCAGCCGTCACCCGGGACTAGCGGGAGGTACCGGGGAGCTGTTTTTT. Translated: CASRHPGLAGGTGELFF.

This clonotype came up a few times. This rearrangement joins TRBV3-1 to TRBJ1-3, with D hard to call. Germline V gene data show CDR1 as LGHDT and CDR2 as YNNKEL (reference sequence). The CDR3 spans 15 residues. V lost 4 bases, J lost 0 bases, and 10 bases lay in between. CDR3 bases: TGTGCCAGCAGCCTAACTCCTAACTCTGGAAACACCATATATTTT. It codes for CASSLTPNSGNTIYF.

There are a few counts of this clonotype. CDR3 loop: CASSEFWGAQPQHF. The CDR3 DNA follows: TGTGCCAGCAGTGAATTTTGGGGGGCGCAGCCCCAGCATTTT. This rearrangement joins TRBV6-4 to TRBJ1-5; possibly TRBD1 for D (6 bases). Per germline, CDR1 MRHNA and CDR2 SNTAGT. The ends were cut back, 3 bases at V and 7 bases at J, with 13 bases in the middle. The CDR3 consists of 14 residues.

This clonotype has ten or more counts. The genes are TRBV6-6 and TRBJ1-2; tentative D call: TRBD1 (6 bases). V was pared by 2 bases and J by 5 bases, with 9 bases between. The CDR3 runs to 13 residues. The V gene's germline CDR1 is MNHNY and CDR2 SVGAGI (reference sequence). CDR3 residues: CASSYPRGYGYTF. Written as DNA, the CDR3 is TGTGCCAGCAGTTACCCCAGGGGATATGGCTACACCTTC.

The gene calls are TRBV5-6 and TRBJ2-5; D possibly corresponds to TRBD2 (5 bases). Trimming removed 0 bases at V and 2 bases at J, with 14 bases between. Per germline, CDR1 SGHDT and CDR2 YYEEEE. The CDR3 contains 16 residues. Here the CDR3 DNA reads TGTGCCAGCAGCTTGGGGGCCGGACTGAGTCAAGAGACCCAGTACTTC. It specifies CASSLGAGLSQETQYF.

This clonotype appeared many times. V gene TRBV27 combines with J gene TRBJ1-2, with D uncertain. This CDR3 is built from 12 residues. The V gene lost 4 bases and the J gene lost 5 bases, with 8 bases spanning the gap. CDR1 is MNHEY and CDR2 is SMNVEV in the germline V gene (reference sequence). CDR3 loop: CASSSYGYGYTF. The CDR3 DNA follows: TGTGCCAGCAGTTCATATGGGTATGGCTACACCTTC.

This clonotype was picked up a small number of times. V gene TRBV5-4 combines with J gene TRBJ1-4; no reliable D call. Germline CDR1 and CDR2: SGHNT and YYREEE (reference sequence). V gave up 0 bases and J gave up 2 bases, with 2 bases separating them. The CDR3 extends over 13 amino acids. Written as DNA, the CDR3 is TGTGCCAGCAGCTTGGTGACTAATGAAAAACTGTTTTTT. Protein: CASSLVTNEKLFF.

Ten or more counts support this clonotype. The gene calls are TRBV28 and TRBJ2-2, with no clear D. The V end lost 5 bases, the J end lost 1 base, and 11 bases lay between the germline ends. CDR1 is MDHEN, CDR2 SYDVKM, per germline. There are 15 residues in the CDR3. CDR3 bases: TGTGCCAGCAGTCCTCCCCCGCTGAACACCGGGGAGCTGTTTTTT. Its protein is CASSPPPLNTGELFF.

The chain combines TRBV3-1 with TRBJ1-5, with 9 bases lining up with TRBD1. V lost 6 bases and J lost 0; bases outside the gene matches: 6. The V gene's germline CDR1 is LGHDT and CDR2 YNNKEL (reference sequence). The CDR3 runs 16 residues. CDR3 residues: CASSRRGQGSNQPQHF. CDR3 sequence (DNA): TGTGCCAGCAGTAGGCGGGGACAGGGTAGCAATCAGCCCCAGCATTTT.

In its sample, this clonotype was seen a few times. This sequence joins TRBV14 and TRBJ2-3; TRBD1 might be the D (5 bases). Germline V lookup: CDR1 SGHDN, CDR2 FVKESK. With 3 bases removed from V and 8 bases from J, the gap between germline ends came to 18 bases. CDR3 length equals 15 residues. The DNA of the CDR3 is TGTGCCAGCAGCCAGGATCGGCAGGGAAAGCTTACGCAGTATTTT. It yields the protein CASSQDRQGKLTQYF.

This clonotype was seen ten or more times. The chain employs TRBV18 and TRBJ1-2; no clear D gene. The CDR3 spans 14 residues. V was pared by 5 bases and J by 6 bases, with 16 bases between. Germline-derived CDR1 and CDR2 are KGHSH and LQKENI. Here the CDR3 reads CASSYKNTGDGYTF. The CDR3 DNA reads as TGTGCCAGCTCATACAAAAATACGGGAGATGGCTACACCTTC.

The table lists this clonotype with a few counts. The V and J genes are TRBV24-1 and TRBJ2-4, with 9 bases fitting TRBD1. J gave up 8 bases and V 0 bases, and 4 bases lay outside the gene matches. Germline-derived CDR1 and CDR2 are KGHDR and SFDVKD. The CDR3 covers 15 residues. The CDR3 spells CATSDLTGGTDIQYF. The CDR3 DNA is TGTGCCACCAGTGATTTGACAGGGGGCACGGACATTCAGTACTTC.

This clonotype was detected ten times or more. The rearrangement joins TRBV20-1 to TRBJ2-7; 8 bases align to TRBD2. The CDR3 has 15 amino acids. Looked up from germline, CDR1 is DFQATT and CDR2 is SNEGSKA (reference sequence). The V and J ends lost 0 bases and 2 bases, in that order; junction bases with no gene match: 6. The CDR3 coding sequence is TGCAGTGCTAGAGATCCTTCCGGGAGGGCCTACGAGCAGTACTTC. Translation gives CSARDPSGRAYEQYF.

A few counts support this clonotype. V usage is TRBV5-1 and J usage is TRBJ2-1, with 12 bases identical to TRBD2. The length of the CDR3 is 15 residues. Germline V gene data show CDR1 as SGHRS and CDR2 as YFSETQ. The ends lost 0 bases at V and 5 bases at J; junction bases unmatched: 0. The CDR3 region is CASSLGTSGDNEQFF. The CDR3 nucleotides are TGCGCCAGCAGCTTGGGGACTAGCGGGGACAATGAGCAGTTCTTC.

This clonotype appeared once. V usage is TRBV4-1 and J usage is TRBJ1-1; D unresolved. Per the germline V gene, CDR1 is MGHRA and CDR2 is YSYEKL. The CDR3 is 14 residues long. The V gene lost 1 base and the J gene lost 3 bases, with 9 bases spanning the gap. DNA of the CDR3: TGCGCCAGCAGCCAAGGGCGCCGGGACACTGAAGCTTTCTTT. Translation gives CASSQGRRDTEAFF.

This clonotype came up a few times. The V and J genes are TRBV7-2 and TRBJ2-7, with a tentative D call TRBD2 (5 bases). Germline values: CDR1 SGHTA, CDR2 FQGNSA. The CDR3 covers 14 residues. The V and J ends lost 7 bases and 0 bases respectively, with 13 bases between them. This chain's CDR3 is CASTGRALSYEQYF. The CDR3 DNA sequence: TGTGCCAGCACCGGGCGGGCCCTCTCCTACGAGCAGTACTTC.

This clonotype was seen many times. The gene calls are TRBV7-2 and TRBJ2-2, with D unclear. Germline V gives CDR1 SGHTA, CDR2 FQGNSA. The CDR3 is made up of 12 amino acids. The germline V and J ends were trimmed by 1 base and 6 bases, with 3 bases remaining between them. CDR3 residues: CASSLEAGELFF. The CDR3 nucleotides read TGTGCCAGCAGCTTAGAGGCCGGGGAGCTGTTTTTT.